This T cell receptor beta chain came from a study of blood T cell repertoires in COVID-19. Study-level information: Sample material is recorded as cDNA or gDNA derived from T cells, B-cell-depleted T cells, or PBMCs.

Seattle patient enrollment occurred during active infection, with longitudinal follow-up thereafter. Original processing notes: Quantification of nucleated cells was approximated via reference gene primer amplification. Only in-frame clones appear in the TCRdb table, and some are missing; sequencing was by immunoSEQ multiplex PCR. The DNA was the basis for D and trimming; V, J and clone size are from that table. The sample lists under 350,000 clones, roughly 89% occurring once. The receptor's source is a young woman with COVID-19, enrolled during active disease. The sequenced sample was peripheral blood.

The CDR3 spells CASRYGTSLGNTEAFF. For the CDR3, the DNA is TGTGCCAGCAGGTATGGGACAAGTTTGGGGAACACTGAAGCTTTCTTT. This chain connects TRBV5-4 to TRBJ1-1; possible D gene TRBD1, 6 bases. The CDR3 extends over 16 amino acids. Germline CDR1 and CDR2: SGHNT and YYREEE (reference sequence). V lost 5 bases, J lost 1 base, and 18 bases lay in between.